These T cell receptor beta chains were read from a single sample in a study of T cell responses to AZD1222 COVID-19 vaccine. Sequencing was performed with immunoSEQ multiplex PCR; in TCRdb, only in-frame clones are kept and a portion is missing. The table has roughly 97,000 clones, roughly 88% seen once. This sample comprised peripheral blood, obtained on day 0 of AZD1222 vaccination. The source is an adult in good health. Both conserved end residues are part of each CDR3. D genes are given only for firm matches.

J	D	V	CDR3	DNA
TRBJ2-1	.	TRBV5-8	CASSLGQGSSYNEQFF	TGTGCCAGCAGCTTGGGGCAGGGGAGTTCCTACAATGAGCAGTTCTTC
TRBJ1-1	.	TRBV19	CASSIRVPQDTEAFF	TGTGCCAGTAGTATCAGGGTCCCCCAGGACACTGAAGCTTTCTTT
TRBJ2-1	.	TRBV9	CASSAKVAAYNEQFF	TGTGCCAGCAGCGCGAAGGTAGCGGCCTACAATGAGCAGTTCTTC
TRBJ1-2	.	TRBV7-2	CASSPPQRGGYTF	TGTGCCAGCAGCCCGCCACAAAGGGGAGGCTACACCTTC
TRBJ1-2	TRBD1	TRBV19	CASSIQTGSASYGYTF	TGTGCCAGTAGTATTCAGACAGGGTCGGCGTCATATGGCTACACCTTC
TRBJ2-7	.	TRBV28	CASRNPSMKQYF	TGTGCCAGCAGAAACCCCTCTATGAAGCAGTACTTC
TRBJ1-1	.	TRBV28	CASRQENTEAFF	TGTGCCAGCAGACAGGAGAACACTGAAGCTTTCTTT
TRBJ2-2	.	TRBV18	CASSPQIGTGELFF	TGTGCCAGCTCACCACAGATCGGCACCGGGGAGCTGTTTTTT
TRBJ1-5	.	TRBV16	CASSQRMGLGDPGGNQPQHF	TGTGCCAGCAGCCAAAGGATGGGGTTAGGAGACCCCGGCGGCAATCAGCCCCAGCATTTT
TRBJ1-4	.	TRBV19	CASRRTDSRHEKLFF	TGTGCCAGTAGGAGGACGGATTCTAGGCATGAAAAACTGTTTTTT
TRBJ1-3	.	TRBV2	CASRSVSPGNTIYF	TGTGCCAGTAGATCAGTGAGCCCTGGAAACACCATATATTTT